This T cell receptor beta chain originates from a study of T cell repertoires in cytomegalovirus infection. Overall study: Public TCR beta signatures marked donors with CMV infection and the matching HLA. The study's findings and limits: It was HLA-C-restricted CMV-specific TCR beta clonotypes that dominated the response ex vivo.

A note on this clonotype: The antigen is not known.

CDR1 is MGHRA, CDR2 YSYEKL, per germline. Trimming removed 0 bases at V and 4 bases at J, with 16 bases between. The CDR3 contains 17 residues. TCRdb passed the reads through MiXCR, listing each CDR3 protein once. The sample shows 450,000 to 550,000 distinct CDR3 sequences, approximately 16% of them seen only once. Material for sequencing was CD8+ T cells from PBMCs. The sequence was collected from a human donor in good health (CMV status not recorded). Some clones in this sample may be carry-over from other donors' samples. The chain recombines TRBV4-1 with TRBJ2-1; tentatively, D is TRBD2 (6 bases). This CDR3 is CASSQEKVAGRYNEQFF. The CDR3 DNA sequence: TGCGCCAGCAGCCAAGAAAAGGTGGCAGGGAGGTACAATGAGCAGTTCTTC.